The clone carrying this TCR beta chain was seen once. Its specificity is not known. Assay used: immunoSEQ multiplex PCR; TCRdb lists only in-frame clones, some missing. Among around 76,000 clones listed, 75% to 90% were seen once. The data stem from a study of OX40 agonist ivuxolimab in advanced cancers. Study-wide findings and caveats: Compared with CD4+, CD8+ T cells on average had more expanded clones. Antigen specificity was not determined for the expanded peripheral T cells. Among the lowest peripheral clonal expansion occurred in 0.1-3.0 mg/kg partial responders.

Germline-derived CDR1 and CDR2 are MNHEY and SVGAGI. The length of the CDR3 is 15 residues. With 6 bases clipped from V and 9 bases from J, the junction kept 9 bases outside the gene matches. The rearrangement uses TRBV6-5 and TRBJ2-1, with 12 nucleotides matching TRBD2. The sample in question was CD4+ or CD8+ T cells sorted from blood, obtained in a trial of the OX40 agonist ivuxolimab. This TCR came from an adult with an advanced solid tumor such as melanoma, head and neck, liver or kidney cancer. CDR3 sequence: CASRSSGRAKSEQFF. The CDR3 bases are TGTGCCAGCAGATCTAGCGGGAGGGCCAAGAGTGAGCAGTTCTTC.